The following is a T cell receptor (beta chain) sequence with its context. Under the authors' procedure: Estimates of nucleated cell counts were drawn from the amplification of reference gene primers. The assay was immunoSEQ multiplex PCR, and TCRdb's table has in-frame clones only and misses some. The V and J calls and clone size come from that table; D and trimming were worked out from the DNA. The data show 95,000 to 100,000 clones, approximately 81% seen once. This entry belongs to a study of blood T cell repertoires in COVID-19. Turning to the study itself: The analysed material was cDNA or gDNA that came from T cells, B-cell-depleted T cells, or PBMCs.

The trim removed 0 bases at V and 4 bases at J, leaving 5 bases unmatched. There are 15 residues in the CDR3. Germline values: CDR1 SGHTA, CDR2 FQGNSA. Source material: peripheral blood. The clonotype comes from a woman of 80 years or more with acute or convalescent COVID-19. The chain carries TRBV7-2 and TRBJ1-2; the match to TRBD1 covers 7 bases. The CDR3 DNA reads as TGTGCCAGCAGCTTAGCTAGGGGGCGCATCTATGGCTACACCTTC. As protein: CASSLARGRIYGYTF.